Included here is one TCR beta chain sequence, with context. Germline V gene lookup returns CDR1 KGHSH and CDR2 LQKENI. The CDR3 runs 15 residues. Trimming stripped 2 bases from V and 2 bases from J, with 11 bases between. The sample is drawn from a study of shared clonotypes between healthy human individuals. Deep level was the assay's run setting. DNA input for the unsorted PBMC replicate PCRs was 250 to 350 ng, some 29,000 T cell genomes. Assay used: immunoSEQ multiplex PCR; TCRdb lists only in-frame clones, some missing. The table records about 520,000 clones, approximately 80% of them present only once.

What was sequenced was PBMCs. The rearrangement joins TRBV18 to TRBJ2-3, with D unresolved. This TCR was sampled from a woman aged 40 to 50 in good health. Some clones in this sample may be carry-over from other donors' samples. Here the CDR3 reads CASSPDPMDTDTQYF. In nucleotides, the CDR3 is TGTGCCAGCTCACCAGATCCAATGGACACAGATACGCAGTATTTT.